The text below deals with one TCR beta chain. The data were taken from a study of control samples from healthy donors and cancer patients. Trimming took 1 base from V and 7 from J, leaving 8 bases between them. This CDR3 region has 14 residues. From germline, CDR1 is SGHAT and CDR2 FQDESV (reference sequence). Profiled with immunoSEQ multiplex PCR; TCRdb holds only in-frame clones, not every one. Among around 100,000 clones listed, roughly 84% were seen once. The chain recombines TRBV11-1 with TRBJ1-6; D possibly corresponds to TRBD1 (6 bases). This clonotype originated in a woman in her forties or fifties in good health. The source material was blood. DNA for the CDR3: TGTGCCAGCAGCTTAGGTGACAGGAATTCACCCCTCCACTTT. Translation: CASSLGDRNSPLHF.